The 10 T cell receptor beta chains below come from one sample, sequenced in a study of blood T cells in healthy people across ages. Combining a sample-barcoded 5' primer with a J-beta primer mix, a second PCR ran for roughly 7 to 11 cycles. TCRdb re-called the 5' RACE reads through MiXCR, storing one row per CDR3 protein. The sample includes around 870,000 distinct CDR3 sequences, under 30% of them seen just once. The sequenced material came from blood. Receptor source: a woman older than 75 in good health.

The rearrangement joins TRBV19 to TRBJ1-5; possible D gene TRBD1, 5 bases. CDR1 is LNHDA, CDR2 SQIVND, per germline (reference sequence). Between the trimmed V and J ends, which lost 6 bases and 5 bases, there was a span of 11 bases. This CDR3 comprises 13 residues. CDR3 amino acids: CASRDPGDQPQHF. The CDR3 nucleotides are TGTGCCAGTAGGGATCCGGGGGATCAGCCCCAGCATTTT.

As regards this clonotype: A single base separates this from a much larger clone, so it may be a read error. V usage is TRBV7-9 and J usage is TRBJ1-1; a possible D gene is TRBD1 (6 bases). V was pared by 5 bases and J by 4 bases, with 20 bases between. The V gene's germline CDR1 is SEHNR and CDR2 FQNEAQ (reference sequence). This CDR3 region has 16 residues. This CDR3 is CASSPEWDMYLTEAFF. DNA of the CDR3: TGTGCCAGCAGCCCCGAGTGGGACATGTACCTCACTGAAGCTTTCTTT.

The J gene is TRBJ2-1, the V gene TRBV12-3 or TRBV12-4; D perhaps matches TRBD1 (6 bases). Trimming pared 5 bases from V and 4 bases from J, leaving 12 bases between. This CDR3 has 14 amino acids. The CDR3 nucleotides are TGTGCCAGCAGTCCACAGGGAATTTACAATGAGCAGTTCTTC. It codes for CASSPQGIYNEQFF.

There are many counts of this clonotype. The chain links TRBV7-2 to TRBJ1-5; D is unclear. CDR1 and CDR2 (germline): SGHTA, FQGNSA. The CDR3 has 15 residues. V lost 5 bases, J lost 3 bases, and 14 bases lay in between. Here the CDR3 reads CASSPGGPFNQPQHF. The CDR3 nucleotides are TGTGCCAGCAGCCCGGGAGGACCCTTCAATCAGCCCCAGCATTTT.

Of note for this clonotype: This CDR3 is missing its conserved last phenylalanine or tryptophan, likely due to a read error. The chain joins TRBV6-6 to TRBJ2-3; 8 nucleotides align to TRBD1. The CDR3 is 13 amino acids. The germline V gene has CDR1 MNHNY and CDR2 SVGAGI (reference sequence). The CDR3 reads CASSPGGTDAQYL. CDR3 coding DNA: TGTGCCAGCAGTCCAGGGGGCACAGATGCGCAGTATTTG.

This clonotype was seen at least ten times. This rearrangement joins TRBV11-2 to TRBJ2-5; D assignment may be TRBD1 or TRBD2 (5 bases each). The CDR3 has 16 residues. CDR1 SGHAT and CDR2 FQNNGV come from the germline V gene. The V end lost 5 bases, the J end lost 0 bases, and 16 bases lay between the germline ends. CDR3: CASSPGAVSYQETQYF. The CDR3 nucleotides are TGTGCCAGCAGCCCCGGGGCAGTTTCGTACCAAGAGACCCAGTACTTC.

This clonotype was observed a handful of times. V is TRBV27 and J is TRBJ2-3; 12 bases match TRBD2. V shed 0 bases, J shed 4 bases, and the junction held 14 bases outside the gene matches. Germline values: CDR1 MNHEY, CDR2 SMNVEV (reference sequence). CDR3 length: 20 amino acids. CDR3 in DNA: TGTGCCAGCAGTTTATCGAGGCGGCTAGCGGGGGGGCGGGGCCCAGATACGCAGTATTTT. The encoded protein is CASSLSRRLAGGRGPDTQYF.

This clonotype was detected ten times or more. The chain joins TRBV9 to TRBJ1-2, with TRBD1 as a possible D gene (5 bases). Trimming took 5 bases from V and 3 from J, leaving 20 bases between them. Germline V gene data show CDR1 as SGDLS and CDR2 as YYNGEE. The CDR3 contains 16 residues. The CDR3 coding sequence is TGTGCCAGCAGTGCCCGCCCGGGACGGGGTGACTATGGCTACACCTTC. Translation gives CASSARPGRGDYGYTF. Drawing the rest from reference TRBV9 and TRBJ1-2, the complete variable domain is DSGVTQTPKHLITATGQRVTLRCSPRSGDLSVYWYQQSLDQGLQFLIQYYNGEERAKGNILERFSAQQFPDLHSELNLSSLELGDSALYFCASSARPGRGDYGYTFGSGTRLTVV.

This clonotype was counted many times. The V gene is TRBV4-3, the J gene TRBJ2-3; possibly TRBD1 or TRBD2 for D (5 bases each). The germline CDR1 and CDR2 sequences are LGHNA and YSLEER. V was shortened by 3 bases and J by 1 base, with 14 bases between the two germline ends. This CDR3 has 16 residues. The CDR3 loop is CASSHSEGSRTDTQYF. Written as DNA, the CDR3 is TGCGCCAGCAGCCACTCCGAGGGGTCACGCACAGATACGCAGTATTTT.

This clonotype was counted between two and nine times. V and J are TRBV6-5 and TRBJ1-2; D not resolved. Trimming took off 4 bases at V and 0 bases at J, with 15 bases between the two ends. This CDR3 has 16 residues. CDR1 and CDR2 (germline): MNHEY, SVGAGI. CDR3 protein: CASSSPRTKSNYGYTF. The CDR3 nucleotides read TGTGCCAGCAGTTCGCCCCGGACGAAATCTAACTATGGCTACACCTTC.